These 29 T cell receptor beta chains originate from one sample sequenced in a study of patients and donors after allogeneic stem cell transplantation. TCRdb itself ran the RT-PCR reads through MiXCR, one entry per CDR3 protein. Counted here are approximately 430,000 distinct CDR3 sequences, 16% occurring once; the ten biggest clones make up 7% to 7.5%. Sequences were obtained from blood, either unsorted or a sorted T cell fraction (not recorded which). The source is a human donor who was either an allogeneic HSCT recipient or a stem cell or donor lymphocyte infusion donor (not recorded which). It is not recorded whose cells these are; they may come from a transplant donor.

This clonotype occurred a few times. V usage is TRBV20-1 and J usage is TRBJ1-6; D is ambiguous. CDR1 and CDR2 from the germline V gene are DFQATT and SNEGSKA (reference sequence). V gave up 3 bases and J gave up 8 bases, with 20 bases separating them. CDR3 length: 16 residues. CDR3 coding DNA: TGCAGTGCTAGGTCGGGTTCTGGTATACGGGATTCACCCCTCCACTTT. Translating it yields CSARSGSGIRDSPLHF.

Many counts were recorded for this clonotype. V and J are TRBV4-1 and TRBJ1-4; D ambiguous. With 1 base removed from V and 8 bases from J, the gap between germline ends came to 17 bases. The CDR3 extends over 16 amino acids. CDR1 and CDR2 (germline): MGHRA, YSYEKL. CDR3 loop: CASSQGSSGKGEKLFF. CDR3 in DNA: TGCGCCAGCAGCCAAGGGTCTTCGGGGAAAGGAGAAAAACTGTTTTTT.

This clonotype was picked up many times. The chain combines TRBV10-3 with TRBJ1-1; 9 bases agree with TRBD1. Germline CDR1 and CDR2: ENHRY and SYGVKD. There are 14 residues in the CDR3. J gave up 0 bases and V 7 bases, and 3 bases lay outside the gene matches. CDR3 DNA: TGTGCCATCAACCGGACAGGGGTGAACACTGAAGCTTTCTTT. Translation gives CAINRTGVNTEAFF.

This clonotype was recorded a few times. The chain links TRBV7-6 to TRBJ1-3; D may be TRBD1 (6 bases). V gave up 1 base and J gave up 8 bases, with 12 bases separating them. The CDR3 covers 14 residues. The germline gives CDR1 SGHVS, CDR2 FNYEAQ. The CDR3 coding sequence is TGTGCCAGCAGCTTAGAAGTCAGGGGACACACCATATATTTT. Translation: CASSLEVRGHTIYF. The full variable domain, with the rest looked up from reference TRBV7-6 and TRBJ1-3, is GAGVSQSPRYKVTKRGQDVALRCDPISGHVSLYWYRQALGQGPEFLTYFNYEAQQDKSGLPNDRFSAERPEGSISTLTIQRTEQRDSAMYRCASSLEVRGHTIYFGEGSWLTVV.

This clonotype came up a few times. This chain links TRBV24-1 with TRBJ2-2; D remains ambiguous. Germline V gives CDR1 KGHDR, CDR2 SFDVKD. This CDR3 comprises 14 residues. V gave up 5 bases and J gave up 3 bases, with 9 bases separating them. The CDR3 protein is CATSGAGHTGELFF. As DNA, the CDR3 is TGTGCCACCAGTGGCGCCGGGCACACCGGGGAGCTGTTTTTT.

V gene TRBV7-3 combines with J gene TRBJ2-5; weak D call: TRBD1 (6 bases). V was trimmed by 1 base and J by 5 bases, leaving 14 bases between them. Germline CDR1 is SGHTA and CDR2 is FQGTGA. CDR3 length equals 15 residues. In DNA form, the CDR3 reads TGTGCCAGCAGCTTAATTTCAGGGGTTGGGGAGACCCAGTACTTC. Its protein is CASSLISGVGETQYF.

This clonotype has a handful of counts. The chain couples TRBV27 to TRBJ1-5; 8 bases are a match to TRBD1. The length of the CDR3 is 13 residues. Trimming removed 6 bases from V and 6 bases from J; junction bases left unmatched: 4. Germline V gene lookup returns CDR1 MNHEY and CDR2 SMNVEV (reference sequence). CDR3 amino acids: CASSDRGTQPQHF. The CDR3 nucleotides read TGTGCCAGCAGCGACAGGGGCACTCAGCCCCAGCATTTT.

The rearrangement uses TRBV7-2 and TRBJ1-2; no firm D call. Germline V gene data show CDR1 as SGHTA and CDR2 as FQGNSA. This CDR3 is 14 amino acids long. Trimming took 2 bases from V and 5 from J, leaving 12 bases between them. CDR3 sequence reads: CASSLRSDQYGYTF. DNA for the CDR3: TGTGCCAGCAGCTTAAGGTCAGATCAGTATGGCTACACCTTC.

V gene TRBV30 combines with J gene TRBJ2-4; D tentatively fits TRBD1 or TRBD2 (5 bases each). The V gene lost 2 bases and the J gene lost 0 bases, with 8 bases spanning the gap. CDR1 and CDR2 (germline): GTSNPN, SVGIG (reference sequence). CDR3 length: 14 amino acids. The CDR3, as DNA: TGTGCCTGGAGTCGGGGCTCAGCCAAAAACATTCAGTACTTC. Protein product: CAWSRGSAKNIQYF.

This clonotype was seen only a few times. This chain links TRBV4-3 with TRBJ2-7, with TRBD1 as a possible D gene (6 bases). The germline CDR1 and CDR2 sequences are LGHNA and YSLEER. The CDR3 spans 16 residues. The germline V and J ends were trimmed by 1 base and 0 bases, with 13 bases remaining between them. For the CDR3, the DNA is TGCGCCAGCAGCCAAGCTCGAAGGACAGTCTCCTACGAGCAGTACTTC. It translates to CASSQARRTVSYEQYF.

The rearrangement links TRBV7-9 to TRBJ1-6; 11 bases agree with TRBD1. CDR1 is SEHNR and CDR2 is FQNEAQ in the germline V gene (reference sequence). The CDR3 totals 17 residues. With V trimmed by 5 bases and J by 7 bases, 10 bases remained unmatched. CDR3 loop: CASSTAPGTGGNSPLHF. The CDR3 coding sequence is TGTGCCAGCAGCACCGCTCCCGGGACAGGGGGGAATTCACCCCTCCACTTT.

CDR3 coding DNA: TGTGCCAGCAGCTCCACTGCCGTCGGGGAGCTGTTTTTT. This encodes CASSSTAVGELFF. The V gene is TRBV7-9, the J gene TRBJ2-2; D is undetermined. Germline loops: CDR1 SEHNR, CDR2 FQNEAQ (reference sequence). The CDR3 contains 13 residues. Trimming cost V 4 bases and J 7 bases, with 10 bases left between them. Together with reference TRBV7-9 and TRBJ2-2, the CDR3 gives the full variable domain: DTGVSQNPRHKITKRGQNVTFRCDPISEHNRLYWYRQTLGQGPEFLTYFQNEAQLEKSRLLSDRFSAERPKGSFSTLEIQRTEQGDSAMYLCASSSTAVGELFFGEGSRLTVL.

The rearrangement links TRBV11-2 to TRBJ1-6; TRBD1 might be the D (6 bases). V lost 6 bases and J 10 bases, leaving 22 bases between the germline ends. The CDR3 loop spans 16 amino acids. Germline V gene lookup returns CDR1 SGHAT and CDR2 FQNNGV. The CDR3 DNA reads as TGTGCCAGCAGAAAGATCAGGGGTGCCGTTGGGTCACCCCTCCACTTT. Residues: CASRKIRGAVGSPLHF.

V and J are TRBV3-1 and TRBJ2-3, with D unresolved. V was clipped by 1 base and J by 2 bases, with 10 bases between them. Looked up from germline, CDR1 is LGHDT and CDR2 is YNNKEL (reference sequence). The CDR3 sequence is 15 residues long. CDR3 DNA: TGTGCCAGCAGCCAAGGCCAGACCACCACAGATACGCAGTATTTT. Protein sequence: CASSQGQTTTDTQYF.

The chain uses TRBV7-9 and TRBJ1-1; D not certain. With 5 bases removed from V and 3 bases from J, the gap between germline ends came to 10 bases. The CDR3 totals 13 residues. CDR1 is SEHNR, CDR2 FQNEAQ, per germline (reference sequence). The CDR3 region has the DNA TGTGCCAGCAGCCAGGACGGGGACACTGAAGCTTTCTTT. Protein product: CASSQDGDTEAFF.

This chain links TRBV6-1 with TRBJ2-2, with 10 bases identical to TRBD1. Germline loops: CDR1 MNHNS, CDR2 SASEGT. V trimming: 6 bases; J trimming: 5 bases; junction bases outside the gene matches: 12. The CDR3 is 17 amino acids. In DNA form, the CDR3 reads TGTGCCAGCAGGCTAACCGGGACAGGGGTAGTGACCGGGGAGCTGTTTTTT. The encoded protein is CASRLTGTGVVTGELFF.

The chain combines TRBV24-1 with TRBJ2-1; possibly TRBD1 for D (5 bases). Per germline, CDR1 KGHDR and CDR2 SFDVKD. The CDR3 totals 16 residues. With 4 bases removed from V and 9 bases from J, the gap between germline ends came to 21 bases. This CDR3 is CATSDPAEPRRGEQFF. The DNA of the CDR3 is TGTGCCACCAGTGACCCCGCTGAACCCCGAAGGGGTGAGCAGTTCTTC.

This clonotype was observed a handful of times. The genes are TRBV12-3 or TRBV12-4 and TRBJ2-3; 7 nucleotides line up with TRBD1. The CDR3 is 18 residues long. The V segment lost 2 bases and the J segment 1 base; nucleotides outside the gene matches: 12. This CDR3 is CASSLTLTGSWGTDTQYF. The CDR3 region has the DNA TGTGCCAGCAGTTTAACCCTGACAGGGAGTTGGGGCACAGATACGCAGTATTTT.

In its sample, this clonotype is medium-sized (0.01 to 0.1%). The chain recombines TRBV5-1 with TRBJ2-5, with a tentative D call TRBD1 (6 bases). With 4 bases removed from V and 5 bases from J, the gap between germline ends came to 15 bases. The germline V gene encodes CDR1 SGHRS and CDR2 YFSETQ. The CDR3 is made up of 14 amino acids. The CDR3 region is CASSLGQTWETQYF. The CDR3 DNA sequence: TGCGCCAGCAGCCTCGGACAGACTTGGGAGACCCAGTACTTC.

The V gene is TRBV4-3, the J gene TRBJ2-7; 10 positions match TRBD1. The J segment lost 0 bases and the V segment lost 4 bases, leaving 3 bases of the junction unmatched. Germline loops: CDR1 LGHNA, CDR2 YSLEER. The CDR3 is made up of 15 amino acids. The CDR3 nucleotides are TGCGCCAGCAGCCGAGGGACAGGGGACTCCTACGAGCAGTACTTC. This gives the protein CASSRGTGDSYEQYF.

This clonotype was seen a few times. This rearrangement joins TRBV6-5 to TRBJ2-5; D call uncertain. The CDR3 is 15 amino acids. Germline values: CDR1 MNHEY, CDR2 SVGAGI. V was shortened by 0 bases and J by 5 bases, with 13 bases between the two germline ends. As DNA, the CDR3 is TGTGCCAGCAGTTACTCGGGTAACATCTTTGAGACCCAGTACTTC. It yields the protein CASSYSGNIFETQYF.

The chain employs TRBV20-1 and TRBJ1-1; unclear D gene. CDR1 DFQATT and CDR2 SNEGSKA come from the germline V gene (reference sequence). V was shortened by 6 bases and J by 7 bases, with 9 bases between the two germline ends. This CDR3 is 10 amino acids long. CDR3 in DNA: TGCAGTGCCACCCAGATTGAAGCTTTCTTT. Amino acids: CSATQIEAFF.

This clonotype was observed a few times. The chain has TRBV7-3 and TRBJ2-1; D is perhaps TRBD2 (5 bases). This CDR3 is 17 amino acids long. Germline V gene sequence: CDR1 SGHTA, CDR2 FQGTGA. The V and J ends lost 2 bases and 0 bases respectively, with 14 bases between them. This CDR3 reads CASSLGRPGSSYNEQFF. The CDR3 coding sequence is TGTGCCAGCAGCTTAGGCCGCCCGGGGAGCTCCTACAATGAGCAGTTCTTC.

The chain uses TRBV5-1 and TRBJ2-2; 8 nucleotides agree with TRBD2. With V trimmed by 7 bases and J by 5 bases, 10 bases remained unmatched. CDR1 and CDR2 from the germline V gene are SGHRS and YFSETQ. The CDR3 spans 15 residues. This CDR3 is CASRQAGDITGELFF. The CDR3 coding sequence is TGCGCCAGCCGACAAGCGGGGGACATTACCGGGGAGCTGTTTTTT.

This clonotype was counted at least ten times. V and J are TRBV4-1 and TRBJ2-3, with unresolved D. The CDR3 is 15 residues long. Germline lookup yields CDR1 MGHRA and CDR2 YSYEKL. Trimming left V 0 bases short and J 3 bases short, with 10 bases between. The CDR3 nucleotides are TGCGCCAGCAGCCAAGATGGGGTGAAGACAGATACGCAGTATTTT. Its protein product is CASSQDGVKTDTQYF.

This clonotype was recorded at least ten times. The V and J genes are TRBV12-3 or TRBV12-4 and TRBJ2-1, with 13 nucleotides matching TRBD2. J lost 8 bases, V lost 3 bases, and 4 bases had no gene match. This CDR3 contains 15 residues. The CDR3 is CASSFRTSGSDEQFF. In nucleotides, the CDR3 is TGTGCCAGCAGTTTTAGGACTAGCGGGAGTGATGAGCAGTTCTTC.

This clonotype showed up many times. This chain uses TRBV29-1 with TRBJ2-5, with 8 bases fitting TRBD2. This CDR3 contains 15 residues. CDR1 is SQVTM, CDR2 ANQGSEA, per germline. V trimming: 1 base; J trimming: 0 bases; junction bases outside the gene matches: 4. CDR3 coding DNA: TGCAGCGTTGAAGGATTAGCGGGAAACCAAGAGACCCAGTACTTC. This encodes CSVEGLAGNQETQYF.

CDR3 sequence: CASRSSSGGAYNEQFF. The DNA for the CDR3 is TGTGCCAGCAGAAGTTCTAGCGGGGGGGCCTACAATGAGCAGTTCTTC. The rearrangement joins TRBV6-2 or TRBV6-3 to TRBJ2-1, with 12 positions matching TRBD2. The CDR3 consists of 16 residues. Germline CDR1 and CDR2: MNHEY and SVGEGT. V dropped 6 bases and J dropped 2; count of bases not matched to a gene: 5.

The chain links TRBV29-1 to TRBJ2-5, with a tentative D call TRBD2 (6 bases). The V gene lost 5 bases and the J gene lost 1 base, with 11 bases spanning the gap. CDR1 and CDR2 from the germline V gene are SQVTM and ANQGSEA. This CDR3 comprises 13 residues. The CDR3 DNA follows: TGCAGCGTTCACCGGGACTTCCAAGAGACCCAGTACTTC. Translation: CSVHRDFQETQYF.